Shown below are 19 T cell receptor beta chains from a single sample sequenced in a study (dated by TCRdb to 2015 to 2017). Tregs were isolated as CD4+CD25+CD127-/low cells. The method was 5' RACE. The reads were generated on an Illumina MiSeq. TCRdb trimmed the raw reads at Q25, called clones with MiXCR and kept productive beta chains. CDR3 protein sequences are deduplicated, and each keeps its most common genes and DNA. In this sample the table shows more than 8,000 distinct CDR3 sequences, about 25% of which occur a single time. The ten largest clones represent approximately 3.2% of the sample. The sequencing sample was made of Tregs sorted from blood. These receptors were obtained from a female donor with breast cancer.

Remarks on this clonotype: Given a much more abundant clone one base away, this may be a read error. The CDR3 end shows no conserved phenylalanine or tryptophan, and so a read error is likely. The CDR3 DNA sequence: TGTGCCAGCAGCGTAGGTGGGAAGGCCTACAATGAGCAGTTCTCC. It is translated as CASSVGGKAYNEQFS. The rearrangement uses TRBV9 and TRBJ2-1; D gene ambiguous. CDR3 size: 15 residues. Germline V gene data show CDR1 as SGDLS and CDR2 as YYNGEE. Between the trimmed V and J ends, which lost 0 bases and 2 bases, there was a span of 9 bases.

This clonotype was counted at least ten times. This CDR3 is CASGLGPSGYNEQFF. In DNA, the CDR3 is TGTGCTAGTGGTTTGGGACCTAGCGGGTACAATGAGCAGTTCTTC. The V gene is TRBV12-5, the J gene TRBJ2-1; 8 bases agree with TRBD2. This CDR3 comprises 15 residues. Germline CDR1 and CDR2: LGHNT and FRNRAP. The junction had 3 bases not matched to a gene; V was cut back by 1 base and J by 4 bases.

This chain uses TRBV6-5 with TRBJ2-2; no clear D gene. V lost 0 bases, J lost 0 bases, and 14 bases lay in between. The CDR3 loop spans 18 amino acids. Germline V gene lookup returns CDR1 MNHEY and CDR2 SVGAGI. The CDR3 bases are TGTGCCAGCAGTTACTCGTGGGTGATTAACCCGAACACCGGGGAGCTGTTTTTT. Protein: CASSYSWVINPNTGELFF.

The chain combines TRBV7-9 with TRBJ1-4; D is perhaps TRBD1 (5 bases). The CDR3 sequence is 16 residues long. The V end was cut by 5 bases, the J end by 0 bases, with 13 bases between. The V gene's germline CDR1 is SEHNR and CDR2 FQNEAQ (reference sequence). CDR3 loop: CASSDSPTATNEKLFF. CDR3 nucleotides: TGTGCCAGCAGCGATAGCCCGACAGCAACTAATGAAAAACTGTTTTTT.

In its sample, this clonotype is medium-sized (0.01 to 0.1%). The V and J genes are TRBV19 and TRBJ2-1; tentative D call: TRBD1 (5 bases). The V and J ends lost 0 bases and 2 bases respectively, with 11 bases between them. This CDR3 has 16 amino acids. CDR1 is LNHDA and CDR2 is SQIVND in the germline V gene (reference sequence). The CDR3 DNA reads TGTGCCAGTAGTATAGATCCCAGGGAAGCCTACAATGAGCAGTTCTTC. It translates to CASSIDPREAYNEQFF.

This clonotype is classed as medium-sized. The chain couples TRBV27 to TRBJ1-1; D perhaps matches TRBD1 (5 bases). Trimming took 4 bases from V and 4 from J, leaving 10 bases between them. There are 13 residues in the CDR3. Germline V gives CDR1 MNHEY, CDR2 SMNVEV (reference sequence). CDR3: CASSSRQPTEAFF. The CDR3 region has the DNA TGTGCCAGCAGTTCACGACAGCCCACTGAAGCTTTCTTT.

Many counts were recorded for this clonotype. This chain connects TRBV7-9 to TRBJ2-5; 7 positions match TRBD1. CDR1 is SEHNR and CDR2 is FQNEAQ in the germline V gene (reference sequence). The CDR3 runs 13 residues. J lost 5 bases, V lost 5 bases, and 5 bases had no gene match. CDR3 amino acids: CASSQDRFETQYF. The DNA for the CDR3 is TGTGCCAGCAGCCAGGACAGGTTTGAGACCCAGTACTTC.

As regards this clonotype: A read error may be the cause here, since a much bigger clone is one base away. CDR3 nucleotide sequence: TGTGCCAGCGGAGTGGGGTGCTACGAGCAGTACTTC. Its protein product is CASGVGCYEQYF. The V gene is TRBV11-3, the J gene TRBJ2-7; D gene unclear. Trimming stripped 8 bases from V and 3 bases from J, with 11 bases between. The CDR3 runs to 12 residues. The V gene's germline CDR1 is SGHNT and CDR2 YENEEA.

This clonotype was counted once. Since the CDR3 does not end with the conserved phenylalanine or tryptophan, this likely comes from a read error. The V and J genes are TRBV6-5 and TRBJ1-5; possibly TRBD1 for D (6 bases). CDR3 length: 15 residues. V lost 5 bases to trimming and J lost 5 bases, with 16 bases between them. Germline V gives CDR1 MNHEY, CDR2 SVGAGI. The CDR3, as DNA: TGTGCCAGCAGTCCTTCGGACAGCCCCTATCAGCCCCAGCATCCT. It codes for CASSPSDSPYQPQHP.

The J gene is TRBJ1-5, the V gene TRBV29-1; D is unclear. CDR3 length: 13 residues. CDR1 and CDR2 from the germline V gene are SQVTM and ANQGSEA. The CDR3 DNA reads TGCAGATTACCGGAGTCGATAAATCAGCCCCAGCATTTT. This codes for CRLPESINQPQHF.

This clonotype rates as medium-sized. The genes are TRBV5-1 and TRBJ2-1, with a weak D call TRBD2 (6 bases). The CDR3 covers 14 residues. CDR1 and CDR2 from the germline V gene are SGHRS and YFSETQ. V lost 0 bases and J lost 4, with 8 bases in between. CDR3 protein: CASSLVRGYNEQFF. CDR3 nucleotides: TGCGCCAGCAGCTTGGTTCGGGGGTACAATGAGCAGTTCTTC.

This clonotype occurred many times. The chain combines TRBV9 with TRBJ2-1, with D uncertain. Trimming removed 3 bases from V and 0 bases from J, with 10 bases in between. The CDR3 spans 15 residues. Per germline, CDR1 SGDLS and CDR2 YYNGEE. CDR3 residues: CASSGGGGSYNEQFF. The CDR3 coding sequence is TGTGCCAGCAGCGGTGGTGGCGGCTCCTACAATGAGCAGTTCTTC.

The rearrangement joins TRBV20-1 to TRBJ1-1, with 7 bases identical to TRBD1. Germline V gene data show CDR1 as DFQATT and CDR2 as SNEGSKA (reference sequence). The CDR3 is 14 residues long. V lost 3 bases, J lost 3 bases, and 7 bases stayed unmatched. The CDR3 protein is CSARGTAEDTEAFF. The CDR3 DNA is TGCAGTGCTAGGGGGACAGCGGAGGACACTGAAGCTTTCTTT.

Concerning this clonotype itself: Here the CDR3 omits its conserved ending phenylalanine or tryptophan, so a read error is the likely source. V gene TRBV7-9 combines with J gene TRBJ2-2; no reliable D call. The germline CDR1 and CDR2 sequences are SEHNR and FQNEAQ (reference sequence). There are 15 residues in the CDR3. Trimming pared 4 bases from V and 2 bases from J, leaving 11 bases between. The CDR3 is CASSSPTVNTGELFS. CDR3 bases: TGTGCCAGCAGCTCTCCGACCGTAAACACCGGGGAGCTGTTTTCT.

The gene calls are TRBV5-6 and TRBJ1-5, with D uncertain. The CDR3 spans 15 residues. Trimming stripped 2 bases from V and 13 bases from J, with 22 bases between. From germline, CDR1 is SGHDT and CDR2 YYEEEE. DNA for the CDR3: TGTGCCAGCAGCTTATTTGGGTTGGGCAATCGGCCTCAGCATTTT. It translates to CASSLFGLGNRPQHF.

As for this clonotype: This clone may be a read error of a much larger clone one base away. The V call is TRBV18, the J call TRBJ1-1, with D maybe TRBD1 (5 bases). Germline V gene sequence: CDR1 KGHSH, CDR2 LQKENI. The CDR3 consists of 14 residues. The V and J ends lost 4 bases and 5 bases respectively, with 14 bases between them. This CDR3 is CASSQRQWSTEAFF. DNA for the CDR3: TGTGCCAGCTCACAACGACAGTGGAGTACTGAAGCTTTCTTT.

This clonotype is medium-sized within its sample. The V gene is TRBV13, the J gene TRBJ2-5; 11 nucleotides line up with TRBD1. Losses at the gene ends were 6 bases for V and 5 bases for J; bases not matched to a gene: 8. CDR3 length: 15 amino acids. CDR1 is PRHDT, CDR2 FYEKMQ, per germline (reference sequence). The CDR3 spells CASSLGQGALETQYF. The DNA of the CDR3 is TGTGCCAGCAGTCTTGGACAGGGGGCGCTTGAGACCCAGTACTTC.

The J gene is TRBJ1-4, the V gene TRBV6-5, with unresolved D. Germline V gives CDR1 MNHEY, CDR2 SVGAGI. The V end was cut by 6 bases, the J end by 0 bases, with 17 bases between. This CDR3 has 17 residues. CDR3 in DNA: TGTGCCAGCAGAGCGGGGATGGTCCTGGCAACTAATGAAAAACTGTTTTTT. Its protein product is CASRAGMVLATNEKLFF.

As to this clonotype: The conserved phenylalanine or tryptophan is not found at the CDR3 terminus, so this likely reflects a read error. The DNA is left out, because the CDR3 cannot be placed on it with certainty; the CDR3 is given as TCRdb lists it. This chain connects TRBV9 to TRBJ2-1; the table's TRBD1 call for D was not verified on the DNA. In germline, CDR1 is SGDLS, CDR2 YYNGEE. The CDR3 spans 13 amino acids, including both terminal residues. The CDR3 here is CASSVAGGEEQSS.